Listed here are 21 T cell receptor beta chains from one sample, sequenced in a study of cytomegalovirus exposure and HLA in healthy donors. PCR involved 60 Vbeta and 13 Jbeta primers. Only in-frame clones appear in the TCRdb table, and some are missing; sequencing was by immunoSEQ multiplex PCR. The table records approximately 150,000 clones, 65% to 70% of them present only once. What was sequenced was PBMCs. The source is a woman between 18 and 29 years old in good health and CMV-seropositive.

The chain recombines TRBV28 with TRBJ2-2; possibly TRBD1 for D (6 bases). The J call may be wrong; the DNA end is better matched by TRBJ1-3. In germline, CDR1 is MDHEN, CDR2 SYDVKM. The CDR3 runs to 15 residues. CDR3 sequence (DNA): TGTGCCAGCAGTTCCACAGGGAGCTCTGGAAACACCATATATTTT. It is translated as CASSSTGSSGNTIYF.

V gene TRBV5-4 combines with J gene TRBJ1-3; no firm D call. V gave up 0 bases and J gave up 4 bases, with 8 bases separating them. The CDR3 totals 14 residues. The germline V gene encodes CDR1 SGHNT and CDR2 YYREEE (reference sequence). CDR3 amino acids: CASSLESLGNTIYF. In nucleotides, the CDR3 is TGTGCCAGCAGCTTGGAATCCCTCGGAAACACCATATATTTT.

The rearrangement joins TRBV9 to TRBJ2-1; 8 bases agree with TRBD2. The germline V gene has CDR1 SGDLS and CDR2 YYNGEE. V dropped 6 bases and J dropped 4; count of bases not matched to a gene: 6. The CDR3 is made up of 14 amino acids. The CDR3 region is CASTPGGVYNEQFF. The DNA of the CDR3 is TGTGCCAGCACCCCGGGGGGGGTTTACAATGAGCAGTTCTTC.

V usage is TRBV28 and J usage is TRBJ2-3; 7 bases agree with TRBD2. The ends lost 6 bases at V and 4 bases at J; junction bases unmatched: 4. There are 13 residues in the CDR3. Germline-derived CDR1 and CDR2 are MDHEN and SYDVKM. The CDR3 region is CASRRELADTQYF. For the CDR3, the DNA is TGTGCCAGCAGGCGGGAGTTGGCAGATACGCAGTATTTT. The variable domain in full, completed from reference TRBV28 and TRBJ2-3, reads DVKVTQSSRYLVKRTGEKVFLECVQDMDHENMFWYRQDPGLGLRLIYFSYDVKMKEKGDIPEGYSVSREKKERFSLILESASTNQTSMYLCASRRELADTQYFGPGTRLTVL.

V usage is TRBV21-1 and J usage is TRBJ2-3; TRBD2, the table's D call, was not compared with the DNA. TRBV21-1 is classified as a pseudogene. CDR3 length equals 16 residues. CDR3 nucleotides: TGTGCCAGCAGCAATTTCAGCGCCAAATTTGTCTATACGCAGTATTTT. Protein product: CASSNFSAKFVYTQYF.

This clone was seen a few times. The V gene is TRBV6-1, the J gene TRBJ2-7, with no clear D. The CDR3 has 15 residues. The V and J ends lost 2 bases and 1 base respectively, with 12 bases between them. The V gene's germline CDR1 is MNHNS and CDR2 SASEGT. CDR3 bases: TGTGCCAGCAGTGAACCTATAAGTAGTTCCTACGAGCAGTACTTC. Encoded protein: CASSEPISSSYEQYF.

This clone turned up a few times. The chain joins TRBV5-1 to TRBJ2-3; 7 bases are shared with TRBD1. J gave up 0 bases and V 4 bases, and 2 bases lay outside the gene matches. The CDR3 loop spans 14 amino acids. Germline loops: CDR1 SGHRS, CDR2 YFSETQ. CDR3: CASSQGQSTDTQYF. In DNA, the CDR3 is TGCGCCAGCAGCCAGGGACAGAGCACAGATACGCAGTATTTT.

The genes are TRBV18 and TRBJ1-4; no clear D. The ends were cut back, 6 bases at V and 8 bases at J, with 10 bases in the middle. This CDR3 has 12 amino acids. In germline, CDR1 is KGHSH, CDR2 LQKENI. The CDR3 sequence is CASSPVNEKLFF. DNA for the CDR3: TGTGCCAGCTCCCCGGTTAACGAAAAACTGTTTTTT.

Of note for this clone: Since the CDR3 does not end with the conserved phenylalanine or tryptophan, this likely comes from a read error. The rearrangement joins TRBV28 to TRBJ1-1; D remains unclear. Germline loops: CDR1 MDHEN, CDR2 SYDVKM. Trimming took off 6 bases at V and 5 bases at J, with 7 bases between the two ends. The CDR3 has 11 residues. The CDR3 is CASRTNTEAFV. The DNA of the CDR3 is TGTGCCAGCAGAACTAATACTGAAGCTTTCGTT.

V and J are TRBV6-6 and TRBJ1-5; weak D call: TRBD1 (5 bases). Germline V CDR1 and CDR2: MNHNY, SVGAGI (reference sequence). The CDR3 totals 14 residues. V dropped 7 bases and J dropped 1 base, with 11 bases sitting between them. The CDR3 loop is CASNDGGSNQPQHF. The CDR3, as DNA: TGTGCCAGCAACGACGGGGGGAGCAATCAGCCCCAGCATTTT.

This clone has a handful of counts. V usage is TRBV19 and J usage is TRBJ2-2; no clear D gene. CDR1 is LNHDA, CDR2 SQIVND, per germline (reference sequence). V lost 4 bases to trimming and J lost 6 bases, with 9 bases between them. The CDR3 spans 13 residues. The CDR3 coding sequence is TGTGCCAGTAGTAATATGGCTCCCGGGGAGCTGTTTTTT. Its translation: CASSNMAPGELFF. The whole variable domain, remainder taken from reference TRBV19 and TRBJ2-2, is DGGITQSPKYLFRKEGQNVTLSCEQNLNHDAMYWYRQDPGQGLRLIYYSQIVNDFQKGDIAEGYSVSREKKESFPLTVTSAQKNPTAFYLCASSNMAPGELFFGEGSRLTVL.

This clone was counted a few times. The chain employs TRBV6-5 and TRBJ2-7, with D tentatively TRBD1 (5 bases). The germline gives CDR1 MNHEY, CDR2 SVGAGI. The CDR3 spans 13 residues. The V end was cut by 5 bases, the J end by 3 bases, with 11 bases between. CDR3 residues: CASSLQGRYEQYF. CDR3 sequence (DNA): TGTGCCAGCAGTCTTCAGGGCCGCTACGAGCAGTACTTC.

This clone was seen only a few times. The chain uses TRBV6-5 and TRBJ1-3; D might be TRBD1 (5 bases). This CDR3 contains 16 residues. Trimming removed 4 bases at V and 0 bases at J, with 13 bases between. The germline CDR1 and CDR2 sequences are MNHEY and SVGAGI. For the CDR3, the DNA is TGTGCCAGCAGTTTGACAGCGCAGAGCTCTGGAAACACCATATATTTT. Translated, it gives CASSLTAQSSGNTIYF.

The V gene is TRBV14, the J gene TRBJ2-2; 8 nucleotides line up with TRBD2. After removal of 3 bases from V and 5 bases from J, the junction contained 8 bases not matched to a gene. CDR1 and CDR2 (germline): SGHDN, FVKESK. The CDR3 totals 16 residues. In DNA form, the CDR3 reads TGTGCCAGCAGCCACCCACGGGGGGGCCCAACCGGGGAGCTGTTTTTT. Translating it yields CASSHPRGGPTGELFF.

V gene TRBV5-1 combines with J gene TRBJ2-2, with 11 bases identical to TRBD2. This CDR3 region has 16 residues. With 2 bases clipped from V and 4 bases from J, the junction kept 4 bases outside the gene matches. The germline gives CDR1 SGHRS, CDR2 YFSETQ. CDR3 sequence reads: CASSLRLAGGTGELFF. In DNA form, the CDR3 reads TGCGCCAGCAGCTTAAGGCTAGCGGGGGGCACCGGGGAGCTGTTTTTT.

The chain recombines TRBV6-5 with TRBJ2-3; TRBD2 aligns across 8 bases. The V and J ends lost 0 bases and 4 bases, in that order; junction bases with no gene match: 6. This CDR3 region has 16 residues. CDR1 is MNHEY, CDR2 SVGAGI, per germline. CDR3 protein: CASSYSSGGLSDTQYF. CDR3 in DNA: TGTGCCAGCAGTTACTCTTCGGGGGGGCTGTCAGATACGCAGTATTTT.

The rearrangement uses TRBV6-5 and TRBJ2-7, with a possible D match to TRBD2 (6 bases). Germline V CDR1 and CDR2: MNHEY, SVGAGI. This CDR3 is 11 amino acids long. Trimming took 4 bases from V and 9 from J, leaving 10 bases between them. CDR3 residues: CASSSLGGQYF. The CDR3 nucleotides are TGTGCCAGCAGTTCCCTCGGGGGGCAGTACTTC.

Only a few counts were recorded for this clone. The CDR3 loop is CASSYSGTKRTGELFF. The CDR3 DNA is TGTGCCAGCAGTTACTCGGGGACTAAACGAACCGGGGAGCTGTTTTTT. This chain uses TRBV6-5 with TRBJ2-2, with TRBD2 matching over 7 bases. Germline values: CDR1 MNHEY, CDR2 SVGAGI. The V segment lost 0 bases and the J segment 5 bases; nucleotides outside the gene matches: 6. The CDR3 extends over 16 amino acids.

The genes are TRBV6-6 and TRBJ2-7, with 7 nucleotides matching TRBD2. The CDR3 has 14 amino acids. Per the germline V gene, CDR1 is MNHNY and CDR2 is SVGAGI (reference sequence). The V segment lost 1 base and the J segment 6 bases; nucleotides outside the gene matches: 6. The CDR3: CASSYWSGAREQYF. CDR3 bases: TGTGCCAGCAGTTACTGGAGCGGGGCTCGCGAGCAGTACTTC.

This clone occurred a few times. This chain joins TRBV27 and TRBJ1-5; no firm D call. Trimming removed 6 bases from V and 4 bases from J, with 16 bases in between. Germline V gives CDR1 MNHEY, CDR2 SMNVEV (reference sequence). CDR3 length equals 15 residues. The CDR3 nucleotides are TGTGCCAGCAGCCTCGCGGCGGGAAGTAATCAGCCCCAGCATTTT. Translated: CASSLAAGSNQPQHF.

Concerning this clone: Within the sample, other DNA sequences also encode this same CDR3. This chain joins TRBV6-5 and TRBJ1-1; the D is unclear. This CDR3 is built from 15 residues. Between the trimmed V and J ends, which lost 0 bases and 2 bases, there was a span of 10 bases. Germline-derived CDR1 and CDR2 are MNHEY and SVGAGI. The CDR3 sequence is CASSYSNRGNTEAFF. Written as DNA, the CDR3 is TGTGCCAGCAGTTACTCGAATCGGGGTAACACTGAAGCTTTCTTT.